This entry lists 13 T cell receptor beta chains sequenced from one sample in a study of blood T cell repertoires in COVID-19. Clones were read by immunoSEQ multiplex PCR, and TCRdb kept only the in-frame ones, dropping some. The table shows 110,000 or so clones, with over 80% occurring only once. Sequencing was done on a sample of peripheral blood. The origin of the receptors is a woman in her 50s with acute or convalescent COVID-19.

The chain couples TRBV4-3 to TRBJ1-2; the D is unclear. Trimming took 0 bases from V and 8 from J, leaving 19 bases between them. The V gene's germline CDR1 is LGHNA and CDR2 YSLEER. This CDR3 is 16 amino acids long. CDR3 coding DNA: TGCGCCAGCAGCCAAGATCGAGGAGACACCCGAGGGGGCTACACCTTC. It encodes CASSQDRGDTRGGYTF.

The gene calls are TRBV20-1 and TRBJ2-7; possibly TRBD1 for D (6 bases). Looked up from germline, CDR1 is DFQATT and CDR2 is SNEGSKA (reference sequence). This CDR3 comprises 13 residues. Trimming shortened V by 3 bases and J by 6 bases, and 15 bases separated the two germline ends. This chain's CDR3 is CSASGDTISEQYF. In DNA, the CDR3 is TGCAGTGCTAGTGGGGACACAATCAGCGAGCAGTACTTC.

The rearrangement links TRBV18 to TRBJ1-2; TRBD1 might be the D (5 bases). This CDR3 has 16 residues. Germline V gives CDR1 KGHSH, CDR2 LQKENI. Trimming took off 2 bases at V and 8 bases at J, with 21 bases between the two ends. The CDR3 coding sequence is TGTGCCAGCTCACCAAGCGGGGAACAGGAACCTGGGGGCTACACCTTC. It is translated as CASSPSGEQEPGGYTF.

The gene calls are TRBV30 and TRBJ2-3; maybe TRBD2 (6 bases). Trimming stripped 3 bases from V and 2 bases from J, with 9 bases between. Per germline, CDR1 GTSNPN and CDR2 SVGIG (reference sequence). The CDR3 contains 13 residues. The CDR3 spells CAWSAGNTDTQYF. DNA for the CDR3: TGTGCCTGGAGCGCGGGGAACACAGATACGCAGTATTTT.

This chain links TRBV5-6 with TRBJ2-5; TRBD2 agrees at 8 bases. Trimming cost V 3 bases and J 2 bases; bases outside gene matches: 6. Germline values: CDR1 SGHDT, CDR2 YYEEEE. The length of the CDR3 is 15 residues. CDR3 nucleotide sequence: TGTGCCAGCAGCTGGGACGCGGGGGGACAAGAGACCCAGTACTTC. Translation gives CASSWDAGGQETQYF. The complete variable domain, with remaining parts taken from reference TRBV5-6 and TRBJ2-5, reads DAGVTQSPTHLIKTRGQQVTLRCSPKSGHDTVSWYQQALGQGPQFIFQYYEEEERQRGNFPDRFSGHQFPNYSSELNVNALLLGDSALYLCASSWDAGGQETQYFGPGTRLLVL.

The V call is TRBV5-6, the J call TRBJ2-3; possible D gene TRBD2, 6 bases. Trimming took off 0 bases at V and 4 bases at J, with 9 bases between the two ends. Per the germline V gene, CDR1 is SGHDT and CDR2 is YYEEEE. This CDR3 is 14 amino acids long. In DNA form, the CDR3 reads TGTGCCAGCAGCTTGGGGAGGGTCCCAGATACGCAGTATTTT. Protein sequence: CASSLGRVPDTQYF. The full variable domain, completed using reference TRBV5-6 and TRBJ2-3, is DAGVTQSPTHLIKTRGQQVTLRCSPKSGHDTVSWYQQALGQGPQFIFQYYEEEERQRGNFPDRFSGHQFPNYSSELNVNALLLGDSALYLCASSLGRVPDTQYFGPGTRLTVL.

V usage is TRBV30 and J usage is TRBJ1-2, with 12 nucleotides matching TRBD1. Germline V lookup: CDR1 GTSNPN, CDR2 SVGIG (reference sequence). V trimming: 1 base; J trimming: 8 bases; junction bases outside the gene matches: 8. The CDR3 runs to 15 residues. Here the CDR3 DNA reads TGTGCCTGGAGTGCCTGGGGACAGGGGGCGGTCGGCTACACCTTC. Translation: CAWSAWGQGAVGYTF.

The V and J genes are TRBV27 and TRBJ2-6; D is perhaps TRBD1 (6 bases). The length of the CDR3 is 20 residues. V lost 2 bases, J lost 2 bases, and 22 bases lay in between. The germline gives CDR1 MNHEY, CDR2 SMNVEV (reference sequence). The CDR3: CASSLRGTALIRTGANVLTF. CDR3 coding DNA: TGTGCCAGCAGTTTAAGGGGGACGGCCCTTATCCGGACTGGGGCCAACGTCCTGACTTTC.

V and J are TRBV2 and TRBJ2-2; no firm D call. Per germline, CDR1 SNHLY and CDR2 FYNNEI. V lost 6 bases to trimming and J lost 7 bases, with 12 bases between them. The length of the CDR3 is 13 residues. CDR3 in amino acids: CASSARTGGELFF. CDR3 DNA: TGTGCCAGCAGCGCCCGAACGGGCGGGGAGCTGTTTTTT.

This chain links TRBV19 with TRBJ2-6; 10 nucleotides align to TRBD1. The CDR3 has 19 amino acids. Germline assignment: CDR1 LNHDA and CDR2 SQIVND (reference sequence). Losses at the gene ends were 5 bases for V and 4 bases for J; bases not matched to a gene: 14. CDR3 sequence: CASSYSPGQGYSGANVLTF. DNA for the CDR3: TGTGCCAGTAGTTATAGTCCGGGACAGGGGTACTCCGGGGCCAACGTCCTGACTTTC. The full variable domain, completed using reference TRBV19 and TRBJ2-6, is DGGITQSPKYLFRKEGQNVTLSCEQNLNHDAMYWYRQDPGQGLRLIYYSQIVNDFQKGDIAEGYSVSREKKESFPLTVTSAQKNPTAFYLCASSYSPGQGYSGANVLTFGAGSRLTVL.

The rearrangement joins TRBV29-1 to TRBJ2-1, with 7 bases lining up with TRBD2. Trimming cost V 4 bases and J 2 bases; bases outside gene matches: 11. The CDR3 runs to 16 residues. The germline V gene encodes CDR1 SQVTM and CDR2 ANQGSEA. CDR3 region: CSVASGIHGAYNEQFF. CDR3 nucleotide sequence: TGCAGCGTTGCAAGCGGGATTCATGGGGCCTACAATGAGCAGTTCTTC.

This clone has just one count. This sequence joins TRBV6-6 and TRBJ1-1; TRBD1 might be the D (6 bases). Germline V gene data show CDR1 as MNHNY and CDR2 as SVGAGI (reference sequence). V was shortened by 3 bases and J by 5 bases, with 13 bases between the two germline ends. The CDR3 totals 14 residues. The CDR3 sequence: CASSYWGRVTEAFF. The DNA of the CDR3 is TGTGCCAGCAGTTATTGGGGGCGCGTTACTGAAGCTTTCTTT.

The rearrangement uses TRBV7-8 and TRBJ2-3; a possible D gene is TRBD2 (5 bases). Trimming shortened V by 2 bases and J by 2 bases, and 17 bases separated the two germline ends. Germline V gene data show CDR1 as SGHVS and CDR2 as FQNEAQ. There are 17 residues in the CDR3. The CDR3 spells CASSLPAGGSYTDTQYF. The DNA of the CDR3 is TGTGCCAGCAGCTTACCAGCCGGCGGGTCATACACAGATACGCAGTATTTT.